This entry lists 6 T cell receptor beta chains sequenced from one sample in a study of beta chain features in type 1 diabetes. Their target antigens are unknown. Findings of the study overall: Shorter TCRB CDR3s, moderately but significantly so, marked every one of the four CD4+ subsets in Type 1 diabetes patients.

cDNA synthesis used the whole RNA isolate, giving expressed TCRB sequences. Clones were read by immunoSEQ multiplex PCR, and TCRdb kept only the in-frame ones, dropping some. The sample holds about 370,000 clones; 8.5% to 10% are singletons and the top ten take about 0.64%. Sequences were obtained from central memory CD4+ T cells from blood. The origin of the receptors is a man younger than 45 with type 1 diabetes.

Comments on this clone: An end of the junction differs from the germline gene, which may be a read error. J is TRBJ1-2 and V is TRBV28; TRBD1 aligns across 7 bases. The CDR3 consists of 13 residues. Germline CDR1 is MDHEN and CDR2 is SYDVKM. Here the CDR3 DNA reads TGTGCCGGCAGCCCGGGACAGTACTATGGCTACACCTTC. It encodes CAGSPGQYYGYTF.

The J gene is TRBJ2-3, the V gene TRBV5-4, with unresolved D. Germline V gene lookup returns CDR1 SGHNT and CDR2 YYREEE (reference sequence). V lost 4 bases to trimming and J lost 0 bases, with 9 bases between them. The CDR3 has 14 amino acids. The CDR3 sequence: CASSRAESTDTQYF. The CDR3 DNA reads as TGTGCCAGCAGCCGGGCGGAAAGCACAGATACGCAGTATTTT.

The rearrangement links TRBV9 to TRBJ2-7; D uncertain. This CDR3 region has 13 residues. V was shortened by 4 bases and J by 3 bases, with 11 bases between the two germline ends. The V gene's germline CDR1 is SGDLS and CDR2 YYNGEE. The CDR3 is CASSTGHNYEQYF. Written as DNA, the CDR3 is TGTGCCAGCAGCACCGGCCATAACTACGAGCAGTACTTC.

Here the CDR3 DNA reads TGTGCCAGCAACCTGCTATTGGCAGGGACTGCTAATCAGCCCCAGCATTTT. Translation gives CASNLLLAGTANQPQHF. The gene calls are TRBV2 and TRBJ1-5; the D gene is possibly TRBD1 (5 bases). The CDR3 consists of 17 residues. V lost 7 bases and J lost 4, with 23 bases in between. Germline CDR1 SNHLY, CDR2 FYNNEI. The whole variable domain, remainder taken from reference TRBV2 and TRBJ1-5, is EPEVTQTPSHQVTQMGQEVILRCVPISNHLYFYWYRQILGQKVEFLVSFYNNEISEKSEIFDDQFSVERPDGSNFTLKIRSTKLEDSAMYFCASNLLLAGTANQPQHFGDGTRLSIL.

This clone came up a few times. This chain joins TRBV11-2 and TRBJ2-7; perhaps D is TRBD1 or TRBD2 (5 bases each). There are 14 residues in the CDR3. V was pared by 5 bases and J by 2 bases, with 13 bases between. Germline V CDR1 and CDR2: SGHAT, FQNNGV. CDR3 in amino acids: CASSTRDGPYEQYF. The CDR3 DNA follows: TGTGCCAGCAGCACCCGGGACGGACCCTACGAGCAGTACTTC. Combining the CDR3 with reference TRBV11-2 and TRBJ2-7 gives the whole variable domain EAGVAQSPRYKIIEKRQSVAFWCNPISGHATLYWYQQILGQGPKLLIQFQNNGVVDDSQLPKDRFSAERLKGVDSTLKIQPAKLEDSAVYLCASSTRDGPYEQYFGPGTRLTVT.

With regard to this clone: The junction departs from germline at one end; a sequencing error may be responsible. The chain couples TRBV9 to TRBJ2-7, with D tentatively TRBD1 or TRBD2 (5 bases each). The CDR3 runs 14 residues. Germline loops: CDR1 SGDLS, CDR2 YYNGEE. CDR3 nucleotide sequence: TGTGCCAGCAGCGTAGGAGGGGATTCCTCCGAGCAGTACTTC. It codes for CASSVGGDSSEQYF.